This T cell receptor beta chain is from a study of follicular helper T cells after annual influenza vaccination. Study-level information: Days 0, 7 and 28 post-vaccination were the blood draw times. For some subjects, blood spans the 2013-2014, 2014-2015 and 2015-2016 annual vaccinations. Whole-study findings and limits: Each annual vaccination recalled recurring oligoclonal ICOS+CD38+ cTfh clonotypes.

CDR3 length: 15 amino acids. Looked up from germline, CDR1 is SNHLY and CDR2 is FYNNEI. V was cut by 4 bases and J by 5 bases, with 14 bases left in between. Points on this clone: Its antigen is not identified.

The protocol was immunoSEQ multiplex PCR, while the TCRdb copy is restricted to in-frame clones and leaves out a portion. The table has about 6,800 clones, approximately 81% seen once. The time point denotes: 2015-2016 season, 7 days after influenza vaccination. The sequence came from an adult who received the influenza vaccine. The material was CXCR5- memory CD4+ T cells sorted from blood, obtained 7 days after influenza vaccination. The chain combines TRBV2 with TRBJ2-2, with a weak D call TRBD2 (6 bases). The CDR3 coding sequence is TGTGCCAGCAGTGGGGTGTCCGGAGGGACCGGGGAGCTGTTTTTT. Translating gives CASSGVSGGTGELFF.